This T cell receptor beta chain comes out of a study of molecular identifiers for immune sequencing clone quantification. When naive CD8 T cells were sorted, they were gated as CD8+CD4-CCR7+CD45RA+. From the PCR reads, TCRdb called clonotypes with MiXCR, one entry per CDR3 protein. The data hold 300,000 to 350,000 distinct CDR3 sequences, with about 22% observed a single time. Germline assignment: CDR1 SGDLS and CDR2 YYNGEE. The length of the CDR3 is 15 residues. Of note for this clonotype: A read error may explain this, as a much larger clone is one base away.

The chain combines TRBV9 with TRBJ1-1; tentatively, D is TRBD1 (5 bases). Sequencing was done on a sample of naive CD8+ T cells from blood, with Jurkat cell RNA spiked in. Subset in this sample: FACS-sorted CD8+CD4-CCR7+CD45RA+ naive T cells. The receptor was isolated from a human donor in good health. Some libraries in this study had Jurkat cell RNA spiked in. The CDR3 loop is CTSSRNMDMDTEAFF. The CDR3 DNA reads as TGTACCAGCAGCAGAAATATGGACATGGACACTGAAGCTTTCTTT.